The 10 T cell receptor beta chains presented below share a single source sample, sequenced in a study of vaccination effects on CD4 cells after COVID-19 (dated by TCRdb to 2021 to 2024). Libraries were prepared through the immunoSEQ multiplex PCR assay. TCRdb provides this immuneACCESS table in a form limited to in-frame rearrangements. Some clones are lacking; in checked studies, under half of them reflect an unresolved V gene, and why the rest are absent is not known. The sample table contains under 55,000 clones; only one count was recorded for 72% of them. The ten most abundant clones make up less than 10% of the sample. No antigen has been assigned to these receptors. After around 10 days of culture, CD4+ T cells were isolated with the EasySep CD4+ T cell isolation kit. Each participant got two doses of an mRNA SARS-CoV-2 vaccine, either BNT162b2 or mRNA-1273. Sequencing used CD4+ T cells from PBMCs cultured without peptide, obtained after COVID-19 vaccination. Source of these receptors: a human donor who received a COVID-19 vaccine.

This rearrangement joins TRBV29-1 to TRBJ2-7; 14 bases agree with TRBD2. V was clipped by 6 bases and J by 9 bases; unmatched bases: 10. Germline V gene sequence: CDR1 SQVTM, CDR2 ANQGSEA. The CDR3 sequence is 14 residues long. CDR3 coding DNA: TGCAGCGTCGACACCGGGACTAGCGGGGGAAGGCAGTACTTC. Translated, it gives CSVDTGTSGGRQYF.

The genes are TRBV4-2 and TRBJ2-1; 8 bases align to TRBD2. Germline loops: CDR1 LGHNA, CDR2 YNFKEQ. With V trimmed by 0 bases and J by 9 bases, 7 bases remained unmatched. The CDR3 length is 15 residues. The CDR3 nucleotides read TGTGCCAGCAGCCAAGACTCCGGGGGGGCAAGTGAGCAGTTCTTC. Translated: CASSQDSGGASEQFF.

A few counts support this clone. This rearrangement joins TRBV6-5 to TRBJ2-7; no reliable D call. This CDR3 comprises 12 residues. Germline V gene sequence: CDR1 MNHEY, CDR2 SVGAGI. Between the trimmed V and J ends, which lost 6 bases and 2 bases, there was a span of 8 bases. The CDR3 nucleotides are TGTGCCAGCAGAAAACAGCCCTACGAGCAGTACTTC. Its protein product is CASRKQPYEQYF.

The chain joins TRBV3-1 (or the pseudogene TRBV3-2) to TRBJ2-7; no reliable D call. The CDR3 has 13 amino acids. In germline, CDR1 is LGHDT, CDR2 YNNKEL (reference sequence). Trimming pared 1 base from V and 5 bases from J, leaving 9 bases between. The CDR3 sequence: CASSQGPIDEQYF. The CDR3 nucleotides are TGTGCCAGCAGCCAAGGACCCATAGACGAGCAGTACTTC.

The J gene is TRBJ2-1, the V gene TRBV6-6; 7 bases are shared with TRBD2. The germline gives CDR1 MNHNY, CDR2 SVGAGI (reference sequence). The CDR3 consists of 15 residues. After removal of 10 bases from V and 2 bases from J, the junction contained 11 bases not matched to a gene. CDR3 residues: CATKRTGTTYNEQFF. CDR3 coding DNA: TGTGCCACGAAGCGGACCGGGACTACCTACAATGAGCAGTTCTTC.

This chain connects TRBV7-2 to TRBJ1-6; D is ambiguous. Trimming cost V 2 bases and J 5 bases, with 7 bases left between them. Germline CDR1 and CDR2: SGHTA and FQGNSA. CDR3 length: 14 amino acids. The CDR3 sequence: CASSLYRDNSPLHF. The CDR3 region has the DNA TGTGCCAGCAGCTTATACAGAGATAATTCACCCCTCCACTTT.

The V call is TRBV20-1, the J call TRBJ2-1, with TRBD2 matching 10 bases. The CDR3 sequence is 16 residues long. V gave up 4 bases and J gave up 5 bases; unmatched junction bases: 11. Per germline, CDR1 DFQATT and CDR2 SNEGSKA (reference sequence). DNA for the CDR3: TGCAGTGCTACTGATCCCGGGACTAGCGCTGACAATGAGCAGTTCTTC. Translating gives CSATDPGTSADNEQFF.

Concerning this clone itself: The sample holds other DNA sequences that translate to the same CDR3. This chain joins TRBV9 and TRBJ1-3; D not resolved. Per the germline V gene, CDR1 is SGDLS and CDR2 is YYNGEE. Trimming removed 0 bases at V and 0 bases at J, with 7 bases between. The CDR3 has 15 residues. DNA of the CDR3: TGTGCCAGCAGCGTAGGGACGATCTCTGGAAACACCATATATTTT. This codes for CASSVGTISGNTIYF.

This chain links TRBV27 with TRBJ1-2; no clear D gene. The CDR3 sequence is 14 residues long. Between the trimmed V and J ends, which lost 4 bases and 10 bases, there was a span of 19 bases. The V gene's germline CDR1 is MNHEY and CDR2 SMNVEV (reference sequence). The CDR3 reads CASSSLGFLRHYTF. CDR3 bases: TGTGCCAGCAGTTCCCTAGGCTTCTTGAGGCACTACACCTTC.

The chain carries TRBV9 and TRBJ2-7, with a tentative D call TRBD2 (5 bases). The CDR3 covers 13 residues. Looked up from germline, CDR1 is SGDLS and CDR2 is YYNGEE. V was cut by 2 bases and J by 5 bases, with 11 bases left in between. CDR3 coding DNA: TGTGCCAGCAGCGTGCAGGCCGGGGACGAGCAGTACTTC. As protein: CASSVQAGDEQYF.